A single sample is the source of the 9 T cell receptor beta chains below, sequenced in a study of T-cell memory formation after mild COVID-19. TCRdb re-analysed the 5' RACE reads in MiXCR, keeping a single row per CDR3 protein. Altogether just under 550,000 distinct CDR3 sequences are present, just over 20% being singletons, with the ten largest covering 9.5% to 15%. Material: PBMCs or a T cell subset sorted from them (not recorded which). The source of these receptors is an adult woman who had mild COVID-19 (a few samples of this study predate the infection). Cell type and time point are not known.

In its sample, this clonotype was seen many times. This chain joins TRBV4-3 and TRBJ2-5; weak D call: TRBD1 (5 bases). The CDR3 covers 14 residues. V shed 4 bases and J shed 6 bases, with 15 bases lying between them. Germline V gene sequence: CDR1 LGHNA, CDR2 YSLEER. The CDR3 here is CASSPSAGWKTQYF. The CDR3 nucleotides read TGCGCCAGCAGCCCCTCTGCAGGGTGGAAGACCCAGTACTTC.

In nucleotides, the CDR3 is TGTGCCAGTTCGACTTTGGATGCAAGATCGGGACAGGGGCCCGTTAGCTATGGCTACACCTTC. This codes for CASSTLDARSGQGPVSYGYTF. The chain links TRBV3-1 to TRBJ1-2; 10 bases align to TRBD1. V gave up 9 bases and J gave up 4 bases; unmatched junction bases: 29. Germline assignment: CDR1 LGHDT and CDR2 YNNKEL (reference sequence). The CDR3 is made up of 21 amino acids.

The rearrangement links TRBV5-6 to TRBJ1-2; D gene unclear. Trimming pared 0 bases from V and 8 bases from J, leaving 17 bases between. The germline V gene encodes CDR1 SGHDT and CDR2 YYEEEE. This CDR3 region has 15 residues. The CDR3 bases are TGTGCCAGCAGCTTGGGCCCTGGTGGTTTGGGAGGCTACACCTTC. It yields the protein CASSLGPGGLGGYTF.

The chain recombines TRBV20-1 with TRBJ2-1, with D possibly being TRBD1 (6 bases). The germline V gene has CDR1 DFQATT and CDR2 SNEGSKA (reference sequence). V lost 5 bases, J lost 7 bases, and 24 bases lay in between. This CDR3 contains 16 residues. CDR3 region: CSAPPPWGRERNEQFF. DNA of the CDR3: TGCAGTGCTCCCCCACCCTGGGGGCGAGAGCGGAATGAGCAGTTCTTC.

There are a few counts of this clonotype. The V gene is TRBV5-5, the J gene TRBJ2-1; D is unclear. CDR1 SGHKS and CDR2 YYEKEE come from the germline V gene (reference sequence). This CDR3 contains 15 residues. Between the trimmed V and J ends, which lost 0 bases and 6 bases, there was a span of 13 bases. DNA of the CDR3: TGTGCCAGCAGCTTGGAGGGAAGTCGAGCCAATGAGCAGTTCTTC. Translation: CASSLEGSRANEQFF.

This rearrangement joins TRBV29-1 to TRBJ2-7, with TRBD2 matching 12 bases. This CDR3 has 13 residues. CDR1 and CDR2 (germline): SQVTM, ANQGSEA. The J segment lost 4 bases and the V segment lost 6 bases, leaving 4 bases of the junction unmatched. The CDR3 region has the DNA TGCAGCGTGACTAGCGGGAGATTGTACGAGCAGTACTTC. Translation gives CSVTSGRLYEQYF.

CDR3: CASSYQALSSYNEQFF. The CDR3 DNA follows: TGTGCCAGCAGTTACCAGGCTTTGAGCTCCTACAATGAGCAGTTCTTC. V is TRBV6-5 and J is TRBJ2-1; no reliable D call. CDR1 MNHEY and CDR2 SVGAGI come from the germline V gene. V gave up 2 bases and J gave up 0 bases, with 11 bases separating them. This CDR3 is 16 amino acids long.

The chain recombines TRBV12-3 or TRBV12-4 with TRBJ1-1; no reliable D call. This CDR3 comprises 12 residues. V was cut by 1 base and J by 9 bases, with 9 bases left in between. CDR3 amino acids: CASSLEYEKAFF. DNA of the CDR3: TGTGCCAGCAGTTTAGAGTACGAAAAAGCTTTCTTT.

This chain links TRBV29-1 with TRBJ2-7; 7 bases agree with TRBD2. The CDR3 contains 14 residues. The J segment lost 0 bases and the V segment lost 5 bases, leaving 7 bases of the junction unmatched. CDR1 is SQVTM and CDR2 is ANQGSEA in the germline V gene. The CDR3 reads CSVWSGEGSYEQYF. The CDR3 nucleotides are TGCAGCGTTTGGAGCGGGGAAGGCTCCTACGAGCAGTACTTC.